One and the same sample provided the 26 T cell receptor beta chains below, sequenced in a study of pediatric ulcerative colitis. During colonoscopy, one to two rectal pinch biopsies were collected. Sequenced by immunoSEQ multiplex PCR; TCRdb stores in-frame clones only, minus some. The table has 45,000 to 55,000 clones, about 79% seen once. Sequenced input: gut tissue. The receptor source for this set is a girl aged 10 to 17 with moderate ulcerative colitis.

This sequence joins TRBV5-6 and TRBJ2-3; D perhaps matches TRBD1 (6 bases). V shed 5 bases and J shed 3 bases, with 10 bases lying between them. The CDR3 runs to 13 residues. CDR1 and CDR2 (germline): SGHDT, YYEEEE. CDR3 protein: CASRKGVTDTQYF. The CDR3 DNA reads TGTGCCAGCAGGAAGGGGGTGACAGATACGCAGTATTTT.

The V call is TRBV28, the J call TRBJ2-7; D might be TRBD1 (6 bases). This CDR3 contains 16 residues. Germline V gives CDR1 MDHEN, CDR2 SYDVKM. Trimming pared 6 bases from V and 2 bases from J, leaving 20 bases between. CDR3 residues: CASSRRVYRDPYEQYF. CDR3 DNA: TGTGCCAGCAGCCGCCGGGTTTACAGGGACCCCTACGAGCAGTACTTC.

This chain uses TRBV15 with TRBJ1-1; maybe TRBD1 (5 bases). V gave up 0 bases and J gave up 4 bases, with 12 bases separating them. Germline V gene lookup returns CDR1 LNHNV and CDR2 YYDKDF (reference sequence). The CDR3 spans 15 residues. The CDR3: CATSRDEQQGTEAFF. The CDR3 DNA reads as TGTGCCACCAGCAGAGATGAACAGCAGGGCACTGAAGCTTTCTTT.

This clone was counted only a few times. This rearrangement joins TRBV7-9 to TRBJ1-6; D might be TRBD1 (6 bases). Germline V gene data show CDR1 as SEHNR and CDR2 as FQNEAQ (reference sequence). V gave up 2 bases and J gave up 11 bases, with 16 bases separating them. CDR3 length: 15 amino acids. The CDR3 bases are TGTGCCAGCAGCTTAATGACAGGCGCCGTGACACCCCTCCACTTT. Translating gives CASSLMTGAVTPLHF.

This clone was counted a single time. The chain is built from TRBV6-1 and TRBJ2-2; D perhaps matches TRBD1 (5 bases). This CDR3 contains 14 residues. The germline V gene encodes CDR1 MNHNS and CDR2 SASEGT. V was trimmed by 8 bases and J by 5 bases, leaving 15 bases between them. CDR3 in DNA: TGTGCCAGCGTCCGGGCCTCAGGGACCGGGGAGCTGTTTTTT. Protein product: CASVRASGTGELFF.

This rearrangement joins TRBV29-1 to TRBJ2-1; 15 positions agree with TRBD2. Per the germline V gene, CDR1 is SQVTM and CDR2 is ANQGSEA. V was clipped by 7 bases and J by 2 bases; unmatched bases: 15. The CDR3 loop spans 19 amino acids. The CDR3 DNA reads TGCAGCGCCGAGACAGTTATTGGGACTAGCGGGAGGCCCTACAATGAGCAGTTCTTC. Its protein is CSAETVIGTSGRPYNEQFF.

The rearrangement uses TRBV7-8 and TRBJ2-2; D unclear. Trimming took 2 bases from V and 7 from J, leaving 11 bases between them. Germline V CDR1 and CDR2: SGHVS, FQNEAQ. The CDR3 is 14 residues long. DNA of the CDR3: TGTGCCAGCAGCTTATCAAGGGCAAGCGGGGAGCTGTTTTTT. Translating gives CASSLSRASGELFF.

The chain links TRBV6-1 to TRBJ2-7; 10 positions match TRBD1. J gave up 4 bases and V 6 bases, and 3 bases lay outside the gene matches. CDR3 length: 13 amino acids. CDR1 MNHNS and CDR2 SASEGT come from the germline V gene. The CDR3 spells CASRRTGGYEQYF. The CDR3 DNA reads as TGTGCCAGCAGGAGGACAGGGGGGTACGAGCAGTACTTC.

This clone was found a few times. The V call is TRBV7-9, the J call TRBJ1-2; 8 bases match TRBD1. CDR1 is SEHNR, CDR2 FQNEAQ, per germline (reference sequence). Germline trimming cut 6 bases from V and 10 bases from J; bases unmatched to any gene: 16. This CDR3 spans 15 amino acids. The CDR3 reads CASRPSWTGLYDYTF. The CDR3 coding sequence is TGTGCCAGCAGACCCTCCTGGACAGGGTTGTACGACTACACCTTC.

The chain carries TRBV4-3 and TRBJ1-1; no firm D call. This CDR3 has 13 residues. V was clipped by 6 bases and J by 1 base, with 9 bases between them. Per the germline V gene, CDR1 is LGHNA and CDR2 is YSLEER. The CDR3, as DNA: TGCGCCAGCAGTAGCCTTCGGAACACTGAAGCTTTCTTT. It is translated as CASSSLRNTEAFF.

J is TRBJ2-4 and V is TRBV10-1, with 7 bases that match TRBD1. The germline gives CDR1 WNHNN, CDR2 SYGVQD (reference sequence). V lost 4 bases to trimming and J lost 9 bases; unmatched junction nucleotides: 6. The CDR3 consists of 13 residues. CDR3 protein: CASSVDRSAIQYF. The CDR3 DNA follows: TGCGCCAGCAGTGTGGACAGGTCGGCCATTCAGTACTTC.

The V gene is TRBV10-3, the J gene TRBJ2-7; D perhaps matches TRBD1 (6 bases). CDR3 length: 13 residues. V was clipped by 0 bases and J by 3 bases, with 6 bases between them. Per the germline V gene, CDR1 is ENHRY and CDR2 is SYGVKD. CDR3 coding DNA: TGTGCCATCAGTGAGTCGGGACACTACGAGCAGTACTTC. Residues: CAISESGHYEQYF.

The gene calls are TRBV2 and TRBJ2-5; D may match TRBD1 or TRBD2 (5 bases each). CDR3 size: 13 residues. In germline, CDR1 is SNHLY, CDR2 FYNNEI. V was trimmed by 10 bases and J by 4 bases, leaving 16 bases between them. The CDR3 DNA reads TGTGCCACCCCGGGACCTCCATCAGAGACCCAGTACTTC. Its protein product is CATPGPPSETQYF.

This clone appeared once. The rearrangement joins TRBV5-4 to TRBJ2-1; 7 positions match TRBD2. Trimming at V came to 0 bases and at J to 2 bases, leaving 8 bases not matched to a gene. CDR3 size: 17 residues. Germline lookup yields CDR1 SGHNT and CDR2 YYREEE (reference sequence). The CDR3 here is CASSLDSASGTYNEQFF. The CDR3 region has the DNA TGTGCCAGCAGCTTGGACTCGGCTAGCGGCACCTACAATGAGCAGTTCTTC.

The chain uses TRBV2 and TRBJ2-3, with a possible D match to TRBD2 (6 bases). CDR3 length equals 14 residues. The germline CDR1 and CDR2 sequences are SNHLY and FYNNEI. With 4 bases removed from V and 6 bases from J, the gap between germline ends came to 14 bases. CDR3 nucleotide sequence: TGTGCCAGCAGTGTCCGGGGGAGACTCGATACGCAGTATTTT. It yields the protein CASSVRGRLDTQYF.

For this clone: Other nucleotide sequences in the sample specify the same CDR3. The rearrangement links TRBV5-1 to TRBJ2-1; possible D gene TRBD2, 5 bases. The V end lost 0 bases, the J end lost 6 bases, and 7 bases lay between the germline ends. The CDR3 loop spans 13 amino acids. Germline lookup yields CDR1 SGHRS and CDR2 YFSETQ. The CDR3 region is CASSLVGSNEQFF. The CDR3 DNA sequence: TGCGCCAGCAGCTTGGTAGGGAGCAATGAGCAGTTCTTC. The complete variable domain, with remaining parts taken from reference TRBV5-1 and TRBJ2-1, reads KAGVTQTPRYLIKTRGQQVTLSCSPISGHRSVSWYQQTPGQGLQFLFEYFSETQRNKGNFPGRFSGRQFSNSRSEMNVSTLELGDSALYLCASSLVGSNEQFFGPGTRLTVL.

The J gene is TRBJ1-5, the V gene TRBV30; weak D call: TRBD1 (5 bases). CDR3 length equals 13 residues. Germline CDR1 GTSNPN, CDR2 SVGIG (reference sequence). The V gene lost 1 base and the J gene lost 7 bases, with 11 bases spanning the gap. CDR3 protein: CAWSAVQGQPQHF. The CDR3 DNA is TGTGCCTGGAGTGCGGTTCAGGGACAGCCCCAGCATTTT. Combining the CDR3 with reference TRBV30 and TRBJ1-5 gives the whole variable domain SQTIHQWPATLVQPVGSPLSLECTVEGTSNPNLYWYRQAAGRGLQLLFYSVGIGQISSEVPQNLSASRPQDRQFILSSKKLLLSDSGFYLCAWSAVQGQPQHFGDGTRLSIL.

In nucleotides, the CDR3 is TGTGCCAGCAGTTTCAATTTCGGGGGCCAAGAGACCCAGTACTTC. Amino acid sequence: CASSFNFGGQETQYF. This chain connects TRBV28 to TRBJ2-5; possible D gene TRBD2, 6 bases. Germline-derived CDR1 and CDR2 are MDHEN and SYDVKM. Trimming took off 3 bases at V and 1 base at J, with 12 bases between the two ends. This CDR3 has 15 residues.

V gene TRBV5-6 combines with J gene TRBJ1-5, with TRBD1 identical over 9 bases. CDR1 is SGHDT and CDR2 is YYEEEE in the germline V gene. The CDR3 totals 15 residues. The trim removed 2 bases at V and 7 bases at J, leaving 7 bases unmatched. CDR3 amino acids: CASSFGQGPGQPQHF. The CDR3, as DNA: TGTGCCAGCAGCTTCGGACAGGGGCCCGGACAGCCCCAGCATTTT.

The chain has TRBV28 and TRBJ1-4; D not certain. V dropped 3 bases and J dropped 0 bases, with 14 bases sitting between them. The CDR3 has 17 amino acids. Germline CDR1 MDHEN, CDR2 SYDVKM. In nucleotides, the CDR3 is TGTGCCAGCAGTTTTCGTCCCGGGGATACAACTAATGAAAAACTGTTTTTT. Translation gives CASSFRPGDTTNEKLFF.

This clone was recorded once. The chain joins TRBV13 to TRBJ2-4; 7 nucleotides agree with TRBD1. Per germline, CDR1 PRHDT and CDR2 FYEKMQ (reference sequence). This CDR3 is 14 amino acids long. V shed 5 bases, J shed 8 bases, and the junction held 9 bases outside the gene matches. The DNA of the CDR3 is TGTGCCAGCAGCACCCAAGGGGGCGCTGACATTCAGTACTTC. Translation gives CASSTQGGADIQYF.

CDR3 in amino acids: CASSQNVVTEAFF. For the CDR3, the DNA is TGTGCCAGCAGCCAGAACGTAGTCACTGAAGCTTTCTTT. The chain recombines TRBV14 with TRBJ1-1; no firm D call. The CDR3 length is 13 residues. In germline, CDR1 is SGHDN, CDR2 FVKESK. The V and J ends lost 3 bases and 4 bases respectively, with 9 bases between them.

The chain joins TRBV5-1 to TRBJ2-7; no definite D call. CDR1 and CDR2 from the germline V gene are SGHRS and YFSETQ. V was clipped by 0 bases and J by 7 bases, with 11 bases between them. The CDR3 is 13 amino acids. The CDR3, as DNA: TGCGCCAGCAGCTTGGATCCCATAGTGGAGCAGTACTTC. This translates into CASSLDPIVEQYF.

The chain employs TRBV11-3 and TRBJ2-7; D may be TRBD1 (5 bases). The V gene lost 3 bases and the J gene lost 0 bases, with 6 bases spanning the gap. Germline-derived CDR1 and CDR2 are SGHNT and YENEEA. CDR3 length: 13 residues. The CDR3 DNA follows: TGTGCCAGCAGCTTCGACAGCTCCTACGAGCAGTACTTC. It encodes CASSFDSSYEQYF. The full variable domain, completed using reference TRBV11-3 and TRBJ2-7, is EAGVVQSPRYKIIEKKQPVAFWCNPISGHNTLYWYLQNLGQGPELLIRYENEEAVDDSQLPKDRFSAERLKGVDSTLKIQPAELGDSAVYLCASSFDSSYEQYFGPGTRLTVT.

The genes are TRBV19 and TRBJ1-2, with a possible D match to TRBD1 (6 bases). The V and J ends lost 9 bases and 1 base respectively, with 18 bases between them. This CDR3 is 15 amino acids long. Germline CDR1 LNHDA, CDR2 SQIVND (reference sequence). CDR3 loop: CASRAHGQFNYGYTF. DNA for the CDR3: TGTGCCAGCCGAGCCCACGGACAGTTTAACTATGGCTACACCTTC.

This clone was seen a handful of times. The chain combines TRBV7-9 with TRBJ1-3; 7 nucleotides line up with TRBD1. CDR1 is SEHNR and CDR2 is FQNEAQ in the germline V gene (reference sequence). Trimming at V came to 7 bases and at J to 0 bases, leaving 3 bases not matched to a gene. The CDR3 consists of 14 residues. This CDR3 is CASKGTVSGNTIYF. CDR3 bases: TGTGCCAGCAAGGGGACAGTCTCTGGAAACACCATATATTTT.